This entry lists 10 T cell receptor beta chains sequenced from one sample in a study of regulatory T cells in long-lasting Graves disease. To make TCR beta libraries, researchers used iRepertoire HTBI primers and Arm-PCR of CDR3 regions. TCRdb reprocessed the multiplex PCR reads via MiXCR and lists one record per CDR3 protein. Counted here are some 500,000 distinct CDR3 sequences, approximately 12% occurring once; the ten biggest clones make up over 7.5%. Time point: newly diagnosed GD, antithyroid drugs for less than 3 months. Extracted RNA from PBMCs served as the source of the TCR library. The same specimen was also included in a second study, on T cells in Graves' hyperthyroidism and ophthalmopathy.

The source was peripheral blood mononuclear cells (PBMCs), collected at new diagnosis, from a patient treated with antithyroid drugs. Receptor source: a man aged 25-40 years with Graves disease.

In this sample, this clonotype turned up many times. The chain joins TRBV29-1 to TRBJ2-5; D is ambiguous. Germline lookup yields CDR1 SQVTM and CDR2 ANQGSEA. V lost 5 bases, J lost 2 bases, and 9 bases lay in between. This CDR3 is built from 12 residues. In DNA, the CDR3 is TGCAGCGTTTACAGTCAACAAGAGACCCAGTACTTC. Its protein product is CSVYSQQETQYF.

This clonotype was seen many times. The chain combines TRBV7-2 with TRBJ2-5; TRBD2 aligns across 9 bases. This CDR3 is 18 amino acids long. Germline CDR1 is SGHTA and CDR2 is FQGNSA. J was trimmed by 0 bases and V by 6 bases; bases with no gene match: 14. Here the CDR3 DNA reads TGTGCCAGCAGAACCACCTCGGGGGCTAGCGGGGACCAAGAGACCCAGTACTTC. Protein product: CASRTTSGASGDQETQYF.

This clonotype was picked up a small number of times. Here the CDR3 omits its conserved ending phenylalanine or tryptophan, so a read error is the likely source. The gene calls are TRBV5-1 and TRBJ1-1; D possibly corresponds to TRBD1 (6 bases). The V end was cut by 6 bases, the J end by 4 bases, with 13 bases between. This CDR3 region has 13 residues. Germline V gives CDR1 SGHRS, CDR2 YFSETQ. DNA of the CDR3: TGCGCCAGCAACCTAGGAGGGGGCACTGAAGCTTTCCTT. This codes for CASNLGGGTEAFL.

This clonotype has ten or more counts. The chain recombines TRBV5-6 with TRBJ1-1; tentative D call: TRBD1 (5 bases). The germline V and J ends were trimmed by 4 bases and 1 base, with 14 bases remaining between them. The length of the CDR3 is 15 residues. The germline gives CDR1 SGHDT, CDR2 YYEEEE. CDR3 residues: CASSPKQGGNTEAFF. The CDR3, as DNA: TGTGCCAGCAGCCCTAAGCAGGGTGGGAACACTGAAGCTTTCTTT.

Ten or more counts support this clonotype. CDR3 nucleotides: TGTGCCAGCAGTTCAAGGGGGGAGCGGATCACCTACGAGCAGTACTTC. Translation gives CASSSRGERITYEQYF. The rearrangement links TRBV27 to TRBJ2-7, with D perhaps TRBD1 or TRBD2 (6 bases each). This CDR3 is built from 16 residues. From germline, CDR1 is MNHEY and CDR2 SMNVEV (reference sequence). V was clipped by 4 bases and J by 2 bases, with 18 bases between them.

The genes are TRBV29-1 and TRBJ1-2; maybe TRBD1 (5 bases). Trimming took off 3 bases at V and 7 bases at J, with 12 bases between the two ends. The CDR3 is 12 residues long. CDR1 is SQVTM, CDR2 ANQGSEA, per germline. Here the CDR3 DNA reads TGCAGCGTTGAGGGGGGTGTGCGTGGCTACACCTTC. Translating it yields CSVEGGVRGYTF.

This clonotype was seen ten or more times. CDR3 amino acids: CSVVRANTEAFF. In DNA, the CDR3 is TGCAGCGTAGTCAGGGCGAACACTGAAGCTTTCTTT. The V call is TRBV29-1, the J call TRBJ1-1, with a weak D call TRBD1 (5 bases). Germline-derived CDR1 and CDR2 are SQVTM and ANQGSEA. This CDR3 spans 12 amino acids. The V end was cut by 6 bases, the J end by 1 base, with 9 bases between.

In this sample, this clonotype turned up a few times. This chain uses TRBV5-1 with TRBJ2-2; D gene uncertain. Trimming removed 1 base from V and 1 base from J, with 11 bases in between. CDR1 and CDR2 from the germline V gene are SGHRS and YFSETQ. The CDR3 runs 16 residues. In nucleotides, the CDR3 is TGCGCCAGCAGCTTGCAGACGATAGAGAACACCGGGGAGCTGTTTTTT. Protein sequence: CASSLQTIENTGELFF.

This clonotype was counted ten times or more. This chain links TRBV20-1 with TRBJ2-1, with 7 bases fitting TRBD2. The CDR3 has 14 residues. Germline V lookup: CDR1 DFQATT, CDR2 SNEGSKA (reference sequence). V shed 4 bases and J 4 bases; nucleotides not matched to a gene: 7. CDR3 residues: CSAKRGAGYNEQFF. As DNA, the CDR3 is TGCAGTGCTAAAAGAGGAGCGGGGTACAATGAGCAGTTCTTC.

The chain recombines TRBV6-2 or TRBV6-3 with TRBJ2-1; D assignment may be TRBD1 or TRBD2 (7 bases each). The V end lost 3 bases, the J end lost 7 bases, and 13 bases lay between the germline ends. The length of the CDR3 is 14 residues. The V gene's germline CDR1 is MNHEY and CDR2 SVGEGT. The CDR3 is CASSYGQGGNEQFF. The CDR3 DNA sequence: TGTGCCAGCAGTTATGGGCAGGGGGGGAATGAGCAGTTCTTC.